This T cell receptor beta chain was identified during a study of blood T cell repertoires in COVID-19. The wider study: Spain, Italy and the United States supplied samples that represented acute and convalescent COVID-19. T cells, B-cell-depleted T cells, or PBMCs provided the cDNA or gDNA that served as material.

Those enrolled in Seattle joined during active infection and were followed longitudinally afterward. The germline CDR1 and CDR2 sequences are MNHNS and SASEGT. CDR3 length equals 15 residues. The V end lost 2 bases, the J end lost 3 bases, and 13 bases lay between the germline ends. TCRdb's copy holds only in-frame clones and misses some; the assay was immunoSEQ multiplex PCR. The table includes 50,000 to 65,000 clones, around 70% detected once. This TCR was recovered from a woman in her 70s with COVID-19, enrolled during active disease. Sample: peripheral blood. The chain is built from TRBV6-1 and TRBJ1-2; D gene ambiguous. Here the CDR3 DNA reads TGTGCCAGCAGTGAACTAGGATTCCGGGACTATGGCTACACCTTC. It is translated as CASSELGFRDYGYTF.